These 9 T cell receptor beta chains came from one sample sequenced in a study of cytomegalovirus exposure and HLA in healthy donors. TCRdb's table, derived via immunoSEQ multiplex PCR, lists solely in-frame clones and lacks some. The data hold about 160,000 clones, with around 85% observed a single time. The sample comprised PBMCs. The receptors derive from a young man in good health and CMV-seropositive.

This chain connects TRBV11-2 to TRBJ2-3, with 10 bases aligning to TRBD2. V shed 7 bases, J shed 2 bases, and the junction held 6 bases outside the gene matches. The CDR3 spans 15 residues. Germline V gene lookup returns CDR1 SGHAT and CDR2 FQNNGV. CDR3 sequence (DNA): TGTGCCAGCAAGAAGCGGGGGGGCCTCACAGATACGCAGTATTTT. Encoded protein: CASKKRGGLTDTQYF.

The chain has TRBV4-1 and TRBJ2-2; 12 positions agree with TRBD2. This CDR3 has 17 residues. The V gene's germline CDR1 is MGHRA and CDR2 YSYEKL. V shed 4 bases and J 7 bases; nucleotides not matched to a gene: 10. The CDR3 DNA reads TGCGCCAGCAGCCCAATAACTAGCGGGGGGATGAGCGGGGAGCTGTTTTTT. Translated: CASSPITSGGMSGELFF.

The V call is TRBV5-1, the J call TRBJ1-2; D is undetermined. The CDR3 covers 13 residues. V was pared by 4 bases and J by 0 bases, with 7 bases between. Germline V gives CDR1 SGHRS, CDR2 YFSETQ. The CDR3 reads CASSPGTNYGYTF. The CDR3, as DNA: TGCGCCAGCAGCCCAGGAACTAACTATGGCTACACCTTC.

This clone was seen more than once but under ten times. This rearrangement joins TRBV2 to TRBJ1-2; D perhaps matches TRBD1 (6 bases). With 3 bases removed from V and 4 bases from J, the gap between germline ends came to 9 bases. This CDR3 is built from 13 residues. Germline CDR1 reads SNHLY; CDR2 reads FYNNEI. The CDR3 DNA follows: TGTGCCAGCAGTGAGCGACAGGTCTATGGCTACACCTTC. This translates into CASSERQVYGYTF.

The CDR3 here is CASSSTGGPGETQYF. The DNA of the CDR3 is TGTGCCAGCAGCTCGACGGGGGGGCCGGGGGAGACCCAGTACTTC. The J gene is TRBJ2-5, the V gene TRBV7-2, with 8 bases matching TRBD2. The CDR3 sequence is 15 residues long. Germline loops: CDR1 SGHTA, CDR2 FQGNSA. Germline trimming cut 4 bases from V and 5 bases from J; bases unmatched to any gene: 9.

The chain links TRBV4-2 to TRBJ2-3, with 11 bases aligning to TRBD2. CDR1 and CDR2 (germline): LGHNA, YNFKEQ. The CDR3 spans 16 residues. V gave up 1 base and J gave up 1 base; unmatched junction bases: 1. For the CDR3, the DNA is TGTGCCAGCAGCCAAGTAGCGGGGGGGGGCACAGATACGCAGTATTTT. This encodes CASSQVAGGGTDTQYF.

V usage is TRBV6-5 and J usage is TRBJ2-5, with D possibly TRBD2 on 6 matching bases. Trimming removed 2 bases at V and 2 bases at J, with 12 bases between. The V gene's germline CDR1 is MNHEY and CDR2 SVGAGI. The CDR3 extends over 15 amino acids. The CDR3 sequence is CASSYAGGSQETQYF. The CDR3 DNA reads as TGTGCCAGCAGTTACGCCGGGGGATCGCAAGAGACCCAGTACTTC.

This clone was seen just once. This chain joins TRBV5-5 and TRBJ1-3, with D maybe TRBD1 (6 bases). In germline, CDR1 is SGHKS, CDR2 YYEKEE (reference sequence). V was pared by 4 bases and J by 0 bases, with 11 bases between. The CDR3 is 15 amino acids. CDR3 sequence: CASSQTGNSGNTIYF. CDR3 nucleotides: TGTGCCAGCAGCCAAACAGGGAACTCTGGAAACACCATATATTTT.

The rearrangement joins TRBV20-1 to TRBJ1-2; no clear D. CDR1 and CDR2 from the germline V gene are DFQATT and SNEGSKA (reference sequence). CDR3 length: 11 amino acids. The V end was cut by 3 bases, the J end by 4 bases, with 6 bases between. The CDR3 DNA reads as TGCAGTGCTAGTGGGCCCTATGGCTACACCTTC. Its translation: CSASGPYGYTF.